The 14 T cell receptor beta chains below come from one sample, sequenced in a study of T cell responses to AZD1222 COVID-19 vaccine. TCRdb keeps only in-frame clones here, not all; method: immunoSEQ multiplex PCR. Among more than 55,000 clones listed, over 65% were seen once. The specimen was peripheral blood, collected 28 days after the second AZD1222 dose. The receptors come from an adult who received the AZD1222 COVID-19 vaccine.

This clone was seen a single time. The rearrangement links TRBV6-5 to TRBJ2-2, with D possibly being TRBD2 (6 bases). Trimming removed 2 bases at V and 8 bases at J, with 12 bases between. CDR3 size: 14 residues. Looked up from germline, CDR1 is MNHEY and CDR2 is SVGAGI. The chain's CDR3 is CASSYEGGWGELFF. The CDR3 DNA follows: TGTGCCAGCAGTTACGAGGGAGGTTGGGGGGAGCTGTTTTTT.

The gene calls are TRBV5-1 and TRBJ2-5; D remains unclear. This CDR3 region has 13 residues. Germline values: CDR1 SGHRS, CDR2 YFSETQ. Trimming stripped 1 base from V and 2 bases from J, with 6 bases between. The CDR3 sequence: CASSLPSQETQYF. CDR3 DNA: TGCGCCAGCAGCTTGCCCTCTCAAGAGACCCAGTACTTC.

CDR3 sequence (DNA): TGTGCCAGCAGGCCAACACAAACGAACACCGGGGAGCTGTTTTTT. Encoded protein: CASRPTQTNTGELFF. The genes are TRBV7-6 and TRBJ2-2; D ambiguous. The V gene lost 6 bases and the J gene lost 0 bases, with 11 bases spanning the gap. From germline, CDR1 is SGHVS and CDR2 FNYEAQ. The CDR3 totals 15 residues.

The gene calls are TRBV24-1 and TRBJ2-7; weak D call: TRBD1 (6 bases). Germline CDR1 and CDR2: KGHDR and SFDVKD. Deletions cut 9 bases from V and 7 bases from J, with 12 bases between. The CDR3 has 11 residues. The CDR3 loop is CATSSGAEQYF. CDR3 DNA: TGTGCCACCTCCTCAGGGGCTGAGCAGTACTTC.

J is TRBJ2-1 and V is TRBV19; D tentatively reads TRBD1 or TRBD2 (7 bases each). Looked up from germline, CDR1 is LNHDA and CDR2 is SQIVND (reference sequence). The V and J ends lost 7 bases and 4 bases respectively, with 23 bases between them. This CDR3 comprises 17 residues. The CDR3 spells CASTSGRGQISYNEQFF. The DNA of the CDR3 is TGTGCCAGTACCTCAGGGAGGGGACAGATTTCATACAATGAGCAGTTCTTC.

The chain joins TRBV28 to TRBJ2-3; no definite D call. Germline CDR1 reads MDHEN; CDR2 reads SYDVKM. V gave up 6 bases and J gave up 4 bases, with 11 bases separating them. The CDR3 covers 13 residues. CDR3 loop: CASSPAEADTQYF. As DNA, the CDR3 is TGTGCCAGCAGCCCAGCAGAGGCAGATACGCAGTATTTT.

V and J are TRBV15 and TRBJ1-2; 11 bases match TRBD1. V was clipped by 0 bases and J by 8 bases; unmatched bases: 5. In germline, CDR1 is LNHNV, CDR2 YYDKDF (reference sequence). This CDR3 is 15 amino acids long. CDR3 loop: CATSRDRTGGEGYTF. In DNA, the CDR3 is TGTGCCACCAGCAGAGATCGGACAGGGGGCGAAGGCTACACCTTC.

This rearrangement joins TRBV7-8 to TRBJ2-7; 8 nucleotides align to TRBD1. This CDR3 spans 14 amino acids. The ends lost 1 base at V and 2 bases at J; junction bases unmatched: 1. Germline lookup yields CDR1 SGHVS and CDR2 FQNEAQ. CDR3 sequence (DNA): TGTGCCAGCAGCTTAGAGGGACAGGCCTACGAGCAGTACTTC. Translated, it gives CASSLEGQAYEQYF.

The rearrangement uses TRBV2 and TRBJ2-3, with 8 positions matching TRBD2. J lost 1 base, V lost 6 bases, and 3 bases had no gene match. The CDR3 is 14 amino acids. Germline V lookup: CDR1 SNHLY, CDR2 FYNNEI. The CDR3 nucleotides read TGTGCCAGCAGGACTAGCGAGGGCACAGATACGCAGTATTTT. This gives the protein CASRTSEGTDTQYF.

The chain has TRBV28 and TRBJ2-5; D is possibly TRBD1 (6 bases). Germline-derived CDR1 and CDR2 are MDHEN and SYDVKM. V was cut by 4 bases and J by 2 bases, with 11 bases left in between. This CDR3 is 14 amino acids long. The CDR3 nucleotides are TGTGCCAGCAGTTCCTACAGGGATCAAGAGACCCAGTACTTC. Protein sequence: CASSSYRDQETQYF.

The V gene is TRBV7-9, the J gene TRBJ2-3, with a weak D call TRBD2 (6 bases). From germline, CDR1 is SEHNR and CDR2 FQNEAQ (reference sequence). Trimming removed 3 bases at V and 2 bases at J, with 9 bases between. The CDR3 covers 14 residues. The CDR3 reads CASSFEGLTDTQYF. CDR3 bases: TGTGCCAGCAGCTTCGAGGGACTCACAGATACGCAGTATTTT.

J is TRBJ2-5 and V is TRBV5-1; 13 positions match TRBD2. The CDR3 extends over 15 amino acids. Unmatched junction bases numbered 2, after V lost 3 bases and J lost 3 bases. Per the germline V gene, CDR1 is SGHRS and CDR2 is YFSETQ. CDR3 protein: CASSWGTSGEETQYF. In nucleotides, the CDR3 is TGCGCCAGCAGCTGGGGGACTAGCGGGGAAGAGACCCAGTACTTC.

This clone was recorded once. The V gene is TRBV6-1, the J gene TRBJ1-1; perhaps TRBD1 as D (5 bases). Germline assignment: CDR1 MNHNS and CDR2 SASEGT. The CDR3 length is 12 residues. The V and J ends lost 1 base and 11 bases respectively, with 11 bases between them. CDR3 region: CASSEGGVSAFF. CDR3 coding DNA: TGTGCCAGCAGTGAAGGAGGGGTGAGCGCTTTCTTT.

The count of this clone is one. The chain uses TRBV5-1 and TRBJ2-7; 8 positions match TRBD2. Germline CDR1 SGHRS, CDR2 YFSETQ. The CDR3 contains 13 residues. V shed 4 bases and J 4 bases; nucleotides not matched to a gene: 4. CDR3 nucleotides: TGCGCCAGCAGCGGCGGGGGGAGATACGAGCAGTACTTC. Its translation is CASSGGGRYEQYF.